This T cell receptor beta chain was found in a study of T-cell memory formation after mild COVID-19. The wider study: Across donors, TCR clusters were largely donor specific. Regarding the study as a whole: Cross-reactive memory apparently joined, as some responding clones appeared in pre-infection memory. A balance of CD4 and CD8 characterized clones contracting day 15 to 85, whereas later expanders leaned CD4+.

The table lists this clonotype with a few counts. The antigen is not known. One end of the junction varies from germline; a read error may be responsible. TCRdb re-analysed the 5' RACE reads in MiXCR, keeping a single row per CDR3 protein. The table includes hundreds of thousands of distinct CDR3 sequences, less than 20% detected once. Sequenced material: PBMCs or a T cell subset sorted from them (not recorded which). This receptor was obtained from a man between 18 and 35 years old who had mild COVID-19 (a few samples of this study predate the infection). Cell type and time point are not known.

The CDR3 nucleotides read TGTGCCAGCGGCCAAAATACCGACATCCCTGGGGATGGCTACACCTTC. Protein product: CASGQNTDIPGDGYTF. The chain links TRBV4-2 to TRBJ1-2; the D is unclear. This CDR3 has 16 amino acids. Germline V gene sequence: CDR1 LGHNA, CDR2 YNFKEQ.